Following are 26 T cell receptor beta chains from one sample sequenced in a study of T cell responses to AZD1222 COVID-19 vaccine. This table comes from immunoSEQ multiplex PCR, and its TCRdb copy is limited to in-frame clones, with some not included. This sample has some 120,000 clones, with 80% to 95% found just once. The specimen comprised peripheral blood, sampled on day 0 of AZD1222 vaccination. These receptors originate from an adult in good health.

This chain uses TRBV5-1 with TRBJ1-1; 9 bases align to TRBD1. This CDR3 is built from 16 residues. Germline V CDR1 and CDR2: SGHRS, YFSETQ. The ends lost 3 bases at V and 0 bases at J; junction bases unmatched: 6. The CDR3, as DNA: TGCGCCAGCAGCTATGGACAGGGGAAGGTGAACACTGAAGCTTTCTTT. It codes for CASSYGQGKVNTEAFF.

This clone was counted once. The gene calls are TRBV4-3 and TRBJ1-2, with 9 bases matching TRBD1. The junction had 7 bases not matched to a gene; V was cut back by 0 bases and J by 8 bases. Germline V CDR1 and CDR2: LGHNA, YSLEER. This CDR3 region has 15 residues. The chain's CDR3 is CASSQERGQGEGYTF. For the CDR3, the DNA is TGCGCCAGCAGCCAAGAGAGGGGACAGGGAGAAGGCTACACCTTC.

This chain links TRBV18 with TRBJ1-1; 8 nucleotides agree with TRBD1. Looked up from germline, CDR1 is KGHSH and CDR2 is LQKENI. The J segment lost 5 bases and the V segment lost 3 bases, leaving 5 bases of the junction unmatched. CDR3 length: 14 residues. This chain's CDR3 is CASSPLDRGTEAFF. CDR3 DNA: TGTGCCAGCTCACCCTTAGACAGGGGTACTGAAGCTTTCTTT.

The chain links TRBV6-5 to TRBJ2-5; TRBD2 aligns across 10 bases. The CDR3 loop spans 15 amino acids. V lost 2 bases and J lost 7; bases outside the gene matches: 7. Germline V gives CDR1 MNHEY, CDR2 SVGAGI. Here the CDR3 reads CASSYKPSGSVTQYF. Written as DNA, the CDR3 is TGTGCCAGCAGTTACAAGCCTAGCGGGAGTGTGACCCAGTACTTC.

The gene calls are TRBV18 and TRBJ2-5; no firm D call. The CDR3 has 12 amino acids. Germline V gives CDR1 KGHSH, CDR2 LQKENI. V was shortened by 5 bases and J by 0 bases, with 4 bases between the two germline ends. CDR3 coding DNA: TGTGCCAGCTCAGCCTACCAAGAGACCCAGTACTTC. Amino acid sequence: CASSAYQETQYF.

The chain couples TRBV9 to TRBJ2-7, with TRBD1 identical over 7 bases. Germline V CDR1 and CDR2: SGDLS, YYNGEE. V shed 4 bases and J 6 bases; nucleotides not matched to a gene: 19. This CDR3 spans 17 amino acids. This CDR3 reads CASSPFVTGAPRGEQYF. The CDR3, as DNA: TGTGCCAGCAGCCCTTTCGTTACAGGGGCCCCTCGGGGCGAGCAGTACTTC.

The chain is built from TRBV12-3 or TRBV12-4 and TRBJ1-1; the D gene is possibly TRBD1 (6 bases). The CDR3 loop spans 12 amino acids. Deletions cut 0 bases from V and 8 bases from J, with 7 bases between. The CDR3 is CASSLAGGEAFF. The CDR3 DNA is TGTGCCAGCAGTTTAGCAGGGGGAGAAGCTTTCTTT.

As concerns this clone: In the same sample, other DNA sequences code for this CDR3. The chain's CDR3 is CASSLGLNTEAFF. Here the CDR3 DNA reads TGCGCCAGCAGCTTGGGACTGAACACTGAAGCTTTCTTT. This sequence joins TRBV5-1 and TRBJ1-1, with D unclear. The CDR3 spans 13 residues. Trimming stripped 0 bases from V and 0 bases from J, with 3 bases between. Germline assignment: CDR1 SGHRS and CDR2 YFSETQ.

The gene calls are TRBV19 and TRBJ2-1, with a tentative D call TRBD1 (6 bases). Deletions cut 5 bases from V and 5 bases from J, with 16 bases between. This CDR3 has 15 amino acids. Germline values: CDR1 LNHDA, CDR2 SQIVND (reference sequence). As DNA, the CDR3 is TGTGCCAGTAGTCCCCGGGCCAGGGGCAACAATGAGCAGTTCTTC. It translates to CASSPRARGNNEQFF.

This chain links TRBV7-9 with TRBJ1-5; a weak D match, TRBD1 (6 bases). V was pared by 5 bases and J by 5 bases, with 16 bases between. Germline lookup yields CDR1 SEHNR and CDR2 FQNEAQ (reference sequence). The CDR3 consists of 15 residues. The CDR3 DNA is TGTGCCAGCAGCACCGGGACATTGAAGGATCAGCCCCAGCATTTT. The encoded protein is CASSTGTLKDQPQHF.

The chain is built from TRBV3-1 (or the pseudogene TRBV3-2) and TRBJ2-1, with TRBD2 matching over 9 bases. V gave up 1 base and J gave up 4 bases; unmatched junction bases: 2. CDR3 length: 15 residues. Germline V gives CDR1 LGHDT, CDR2 YNNKEL (reference sequence). The CDR3 loop is CASSQGSGGYNEQFF. The CDR3 DNA sequence: TGTGCCAGCAGCCAAGGCAGCGGGGGGTACAATGAGCAGTTCTTC.

The chain links TRBV18 to TRBJ2-1; 8 positions agree with TRBD1. The CDR3 contains 15 residues. Germline CDR1 is KGHSH and CDR2 is LQKENI. V gave up 5 bases and J gave up 4 bases; unmatched junction bases: 7. CDR3 DNA sequence: TGTGCCAGCTCAGTCCGACAGGGGATATACAATGAGCAGTTCTTC. This sequence encodes CASSVRQGIYNEQFF. Full variable domain (rest looked up from reference TRBV18 and TRBJ2-1): NAGVMQNPRHLVRRRGQEARLRCSPMKGHSHVYWYRQLPEEGLKFMVYLQKENIIDESGMPKERFSAEFPKEGPSILRIQQVVRGDSAAYFCASSVRQGIYNEQFFGPGTRLTVL.

This clone was picked up one time. The chain is built from TRBV5-1 and TRBJ1-5; D is possibly TRBD1 (5 bases). Trimming took off 2 bases at V and 1 base at J, with 10 bases between the two ends. The CDR3 sequence is 15 residues long. Germline CDR1 is SGHRS and CDR2 is YFSETQ. CDR3 sequence reads: CASSFHGGSNQPQHF. CDR3 sequence (DNA): TGCGCCAGCAGCTTTCATGGGGGGAGCAATCAGCCCCAGCATTTT.

CDR3 DNA sequence: TGTGCCAGCAGCCAGGGCGAGGTTTATGGCTACACCTTC. Translating gives CASSQGEVYGYTF. The J gene is TRBJ1-2, the V gene TRBV14, with D uncertain. The CDR3 runs to 13 residues. V dropped 3 bases and J dropped 5 bases, with 10 bases sitting between them. The V gene's germline CDR1 is SGHDN and CDR2 FVKESK.

The rearrangement uses TRBV4-1 and TRBJ1-1; 7 nucleotides line up with TRBD1. The CDR3 length is 15 residues. Per the germline V gene, CDR1 is MGHRA and CDR2 is YSYEKL. Unmatched junction bases numbered 5, after V lost 0 bases and J lost 4 bases. Written as DNA, the CDR3 is TGCGCCAGCAGCCAAGAGACAGGGAAATTCACTGAAGCTTTCTTT. Protein sequence: CASSQETGKFTEAFF.

The J gene is TRBJ1-3, the V gene TRBV19; D ambiguous. CDR1 is LNHDA and CDR2 is SQIVND in the germline V gene (reference sequence). V was clipped by 2 bases and J by 0 bases, with 8 bases between them. This CDR3 spans 15 amino acids. CDR3 residues: CASSIPGSSGNTIYF. Written as DNA, the CDR3 is TGTGCCAGTAGTATACCGGGGAGCTCTGGAAACACCATATATTTT.

The chain employs TRBV27 and TRBJ2-7; possible D gene TRBD2, 5 bases. V lost 2 bases to trimming and J lost 6 bases, with 17 bases between them. CDR1 MNHEY and CDR2 SMNVEV come from the germline V gene (reference sequence). The CDR3 is made up of 15 amino acids. The CDR3 DNA reads as TGTGCCAGCAGTTTAAAGGCGGGTGCTCGCGGCGAGCAGTACTTC. Its protein is CASSLKAGARGEQYF.

V usage is TRBV11-2 and J usage is TRBJ2-1; TRBD1 matches at 10 bases. Trimming took 5 bases from V and 3 from J; bases not matched to a gene: 7. The CDR3 covers 16 residues. From germline, CDR1 is SGHAT and CDR2 FQNNGV. The CDR3 here is CASSPRGDRGYNEQFF. DNA for the CDR3: TGTGCCAGCAGCCCGAGAGGGGACAGGGGCTACAATGAGCAGTTCTTC.

The J gene is TRBJ2-7, the V gene TRBV6-6; 13 nucleotides agree with TRBD2. Germline CDR1 reads MNHNY; CDR2 reads SVGAGI (reference sequence). Trimming at V came to 4 bases and at J to 6 bases, leaving 9 bases not matched to a gene. CDR3 length equals 16 residues. CDR3 in amino acids: CASSSPWTSGSSEQYF. CDR3 sequence (DNA): TGTGCCAGCAGTTCGCCCTGGACTAGCGGGAGCAGCGAGCAGTACTTC.

This chain joins TRBV6-5 and TRBJ2-3, with 7 bases identical to TRBD1. Trimming at V came to 7 bases and at J to 2 bases, leaving 9 bases not matched to a gene. This CDR3 spans 15 amino acids. CDR1 and CDR2 from the germline V gene are MNHEY and SVGAGI. This CDR3 reads CASTPGTVYTDTQYF. The CDR3 DNA follows: TGTGCCAGCACCCCAGGGACAGTTTACACAGATACGCAGTATTTT.

This chain joins TRBV7-3 and TRBJ2-3; a possible D gene is TRBD2 (6 bases). This CDR3 comprises 16 residues. Germline V CDR1 and CDR2: SGHTA, FQGTGA. The V gene lost 2 bases and the J gene lost 2 bases, with 14 bases spanning the gap. The CDR3 is CASSLWAGPLTDTQYF. CDR3 DNA: TGTGCCAGCAGCTTATGGGCGGGGCCCCTCACAGATACGCAGTATTTT.

The chain is built from TRBV4-1 and TRBJ2-1; D perhaps matches TRBD2 (5 bases). The V and J ends lost 5 bases and 0 bases respectively, with 11 bases between them. CDR3 length: 15 amino acids. Germline V gives CDR1 MGHRA, CDR2 YSYEKL. The CDR3 reads CASSTLTSSYNEQFF. CDR3 in DNA: TGCGCCAGCAGCACGCTAACTAGCTCCTACAATGAGCAGTTCTTC.

V usage is TRBV15 and J usage is TRBJ2-5, with D maybe TRBD1 (7 bases). The CDR3 length is 13 residues. Germline V gives CDR1 LNHNV, CDR2 YYDKDF (reference sequence). V was pared by 1 base and J by 11 bases, with 14 bases between. DNA for the CDR3: TGTGCCACCAGCAGAGTATTGGAGGGGGCGCAGTACTTC. Amino acid sequence: CATSRVLEGAQYF.

Points on this clone: A read error may produce the germline difference seen at one junction end. This chain links TRBV11-2 with TRBJ1-4, with unresolved D. The CDR3 totals 14 residues. CDR1 and CDR2 (germline): SGHAT, FQNNGV. The CDR3 sequence is CASSLAGPEEKLFF. Here the CDR3 DNA reads TGTGCCAGCAGTTTGGCAGGACCGGAAGAAAAGCTGTTTTTT.

This clone was detected only once. V usage is TRBV5-1 and J usage is TRBJ1-2; D uncertain. This CDR3 has 14 amino acids. The germline V and J ends were trimmed by 3 bases and 1 base, with 10 bases remaining between them. CDR1 is SGHRS, CDR2 YFSETQ, per germline. CDR3 amino acids: CASSYQDGNYGYTF. CDR3 bases: TGCGCCAGCAGCTATCAGGATGGTAACTATGGCTACACCTTC.

The rearrangement joins TRBV29-1 to TRBJ1-1, with D tentatively TRBD1 (5 bases). This CDR3 is 13 amino acids long. Germline CDR1 reads SQVTM; CDR2 reads ANQGSEA. Trimming stripped 7 bases from V and 0 bases from J, with 12 bases between. CDR3: CSASTVMNTEAFF. The CDR3 DNA reads as TGCAGCGCTTCGACAGTGATGAACACTGAAGCTTTCTTT.